Presented here are 10 T cell receptor beta chains from one specimen sequenced in a study of cytomegalovirus exposure and HLA in healthy donors. TCRdb keeps only in-frame clones here, not all; method: immunoSEQ multiplex PCR. This table holds 97,000 or so clones, over 85% found once. Sequenced material: PBMCs. These receptors were obtained from a woman aged 18-29 years in good health and CMV-seronegative.

This chain connects TRBV5-4 to TRBJ1-4, with D unclear. CDR1 and CDR2 from the germline V gene are SGHNT and YYREEE (reference sequence). V was clipped by 2 bases and J by 0 bases, with 14 bases between them. The CDR3 consists of 17 residues. CDR3: CASSFGLGITTNEKLFF. DNA for the CDR3: TGTGCCAGCAGCTTTGGCTTGGGCATCACAACTAATGAAAAACTGTTTTTT.

The V and J genes are TRBV11-3 and TRBJ2-7; 9 bases map to TRBD1. Unmatched junction bases numbered 5, after V lost 6 bases and J lost 2 bases. The CDR3 runs to 14 residues. Germline V lookup: CDR1 SGHNT, CDR2 YENEEA. The CDR3 nucleotides are TGTGCCAGCAGACCGGGACAGGGTCCCTACGAGCAGTACTTC. It is translated as CASRPGQGPYEQYF. Variable domain in full (rest from reference TRBV11-3 and TRBJ2-7): EAGVVQSPRYKIIEKKQPVAFWCNPISGHNTLYWYLQNLGQGPELLIRYENEEAVDDSQLPKDRFSAERLKGVDSTLKIQPAELGDSAVYLCASRPGQGPYEQYFGPGTRLTVT.

The chain is built from TRBV6-5 and TRBJ2-2, with 7 bases fitting TRBD2. This CDR3 has 12 amino acids. The germline V gene encodes CDR1 MNHEY and CDR2 SVGAGI. V shed 8 bases and J 9 bases; nucleotides not matched to a gene: 6. DNA of the CDR3: TGTGCCAGCTGGAGCGGGAAATGGGAGCTGTTTTTT. It is translated as CASWSGKWELFF.

The rearrangement links TRBV11-2 to TRBJ1-1; the match to TRBD1 covers 7 bases. The CDR3 extends over 15 amino acids. V was pared by 4 bases and J by 0 bases, with 5 bases of the junction left unmatched. Germline CDR1 SGHAT, CDR2 FQNNGV. This CDR3 is CASSSWDSMNTEAFF. In nucleotides, the CDR3 is TGTGCCAGCAGCTCATGGGACAGTATGAACACTGAAGCTTTCTTT.

The rearrangement uses TRBV28 and TRBJ1-1; tentative D call: TRBD1 (5 bases). V was trimmed by 2 bases and J by 7 bases, leaving 14 bases between them. In germline, CDR1 is MDHEN, CDR2 SYDVKM. CDR3 length: 14 residues. The CDR3 DNA follows: TGTGCCAGCAGTTTAAGTAGGGGTTCGGTTGAAGCTTTCTTT. Its translation: CASSLSRGSVEAFF.

The chain employs TRBV30 and TRBJ2-7; 12 bases fit TRBD1. The CDR3 is 15 amino acids. CDR1 is GTSNPN, CDR2 SVGIG, per germline (reference sequence). Unmatched junction bases numbered 4, after V lost 2 bases and J lost 2 bases. The CDR3 sequence is CAWSFGTGGAYEQYF. CDR3 DNA: TGTGCCTGGAGTTTCGGGACAGGGGGCGCCTACGAGCAGTACTTC.

The rearrangement joins TRBV29-1 to TRBJ1-1; TRBD1 is a possible D gene (6 bases). CDR1 and CDR2 from the germline V gene are SQVTM and ANQGSEA. The CDR3 spans 12 residues. CDR3 nucleotide sequence: TGCAGGGCAGGGGACCCGAACACTGAAGCTTTCTTT. It codes for CRAGDPNTEAFF.

The chain is built from TRBV7-6 and TRBJ2-7; 8 bases are shared with TRBD2. CDR3 length equals 17 residues. V was clipped by 6 bases and J by 5 bases; unmatched bases: 18. Germline values: CDR1 SGHVS, CDR2 FNYEAQ. CDR3 loop: CASSYKQREPASHEQYF. The CDR3 nucleotides are TGTGCCAGCAGTTACAAACAGCGGGAGCCAGCATCCCACGAGCAGTACTTC.

The gene calls are TRBV6-5 and TRBJ1-4; D might be TRBD1 (5 bases). Deletions cut 6 bases from V and 5 bases from J, with 10 bases between. The CDR3 has 13 amino acids. Germline CDR1 reads MNHEY; CDR2 reads SVGAGI. The CDR3 loop reads CASSLNRNEKLFF. For the CDR3, the DNA is TGTGCCAGCAGCCTAAACAGGAATGAAAAACTGTTTTTT.

The V call is TRBV5-1, the J call TRBJ2-2; TRBD1 matches at 7 bases. Per germline, CDR1 SGHRS and CDR2 YFSETQ. The CDR3 covers 16 residues. The V segment lost 4 bases and the J segment 4 bases; nucleotides outside the gene matches: 10. The CDR3 region is CASSPPQTGSTGELFF. In nucleotides, the CDR3 is TGCGCCAGCAGCCCGCCTCAGACAGGGAGCACCGGGGAGCTGTTTTTT. The full variable domain, with the rest looked up from reference TRBV5-1 and TRBJ2-2, is KAGVTQTPRYLIKTRGQQVTLSCSPISGHRSVSWYQQTPGQGLQFLFEYFSETQRNKGNFPGRFSGRQFSNSRSEMNVSTLELGDSALYLCASSPPQTGSTGELFFGEGSRLTVL.